This T cell receptor beta chain is drawn from a study of T cells in Graves' hyperthyroidism and ophthalmopathy. Study observations and caveats: Prediction of ophthalmopathy progression came a median approximately 7 months pre-onset. Most expanded thyroid clonotypes above 0.001 recurred in blood.

The CDR3 regions of TCR beta were amplified from RNA transcripts. HTBI primers were used for first-round RT-PCR of the TCR CDR3. TCRdb passed the multiplex PCR reads through MiXCR, listing each CDR3 protein once. The repertoire holds roughly 710,000 distinct CDR3 sequences, roughly a third seen once, with around 31% in the top ten. In the case of this clonotype: Its antigen is as yet unknown. Given the absence of the conserved phenylalanine or tryptophan at the CDR3 end, a read error is likely.

CDR1 is SGHTA and CDR2 is FQGNSA in the germline V gene. The germline V and J ends were trimmed by 5 bases and 7 bases, with 17 bases remaining between them. This CDR3 has 15 amino acids. The V call is TRBV7-2, the J call TRBJ1-4; tentatively, D is TRBD1 (6 bases). The source material was blood. The clonotype comes from a woman aged 40 to 50 with Graves' hyperthyroidism. The CDR3 DNA follows: TGTGCCAGCAGCACCCCGGGGGGCCTAGGTGAAAAACTGTTTCTT. Its translation is CASSTPGGLGEKLFL.